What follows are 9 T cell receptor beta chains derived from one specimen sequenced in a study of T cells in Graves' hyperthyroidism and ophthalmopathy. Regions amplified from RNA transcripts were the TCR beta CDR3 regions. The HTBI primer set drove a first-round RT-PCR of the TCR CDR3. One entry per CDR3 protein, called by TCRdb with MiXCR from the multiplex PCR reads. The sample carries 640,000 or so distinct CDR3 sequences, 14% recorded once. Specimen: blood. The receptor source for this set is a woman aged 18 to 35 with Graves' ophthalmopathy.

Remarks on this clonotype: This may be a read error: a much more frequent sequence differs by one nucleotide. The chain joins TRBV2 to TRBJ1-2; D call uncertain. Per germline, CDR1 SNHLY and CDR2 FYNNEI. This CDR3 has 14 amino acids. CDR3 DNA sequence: TGTGCCACGGTCTCTGAGATCCTCAACTGTGGCTACACCTTC. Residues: CATVSEILNCGYTF.

CDR3 amino acids: CASSRGGGTYNEQFF. Written as DNA, the CDR3 is TGTGCCAGCAGCCGCGGAGGGGGCACCTACAATGAGCAGTTCTTC. V and J are TRBV4-2 and TRBJ2-1; possibly TRBD1 for D (7 bases). CDR1 and CDR2 from the germline V gene are LGHNA and YNFKEQ. The CDR3 is 15 amino acids. V was trimmed by 4 bases and J by 2 bases, leaving 12 bases between them.

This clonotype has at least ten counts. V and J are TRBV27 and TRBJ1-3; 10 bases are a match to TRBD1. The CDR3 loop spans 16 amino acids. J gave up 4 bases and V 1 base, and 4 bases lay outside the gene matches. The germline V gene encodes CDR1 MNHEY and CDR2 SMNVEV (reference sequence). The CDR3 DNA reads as TGTGCCAGCAGTTTATTATCGGGACAGGGGGGAAACACCATATATTTT. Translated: CASSLLSGQGGNTIYF.

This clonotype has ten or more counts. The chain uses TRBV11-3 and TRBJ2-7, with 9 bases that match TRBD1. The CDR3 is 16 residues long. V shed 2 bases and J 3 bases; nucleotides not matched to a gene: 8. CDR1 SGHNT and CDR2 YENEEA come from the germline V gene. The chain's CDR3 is CASSLLSGTGSYEQYF. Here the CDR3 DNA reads TGTGCCAGCAGCTTACTCTCCGGGACAGGGAGCTACGAGCAGTACTTC.

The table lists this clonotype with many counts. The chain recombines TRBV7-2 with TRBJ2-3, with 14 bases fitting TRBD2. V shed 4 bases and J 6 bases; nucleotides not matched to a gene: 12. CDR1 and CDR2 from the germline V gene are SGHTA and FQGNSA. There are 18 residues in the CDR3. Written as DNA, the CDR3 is TGTGCCAGCAGCTCCTCGGGACTAGCGGGAGCGATTGTGGATACGCAGTATTTT. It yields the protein CASSSSGLAGAIVDTQYF.

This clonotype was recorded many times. The CDR3 nucleotides are TGTGCCAGCAGAACCCAGGGGGCAGATACGCAGTATTTT. Its protein is CASRTQGADTQYF. The V gene is TRBV27, the J gene TRBJ2-3; 7 bases fit TRBD1. Trimming at V came to 6 bases and at J to 4 bases, leaving 4 bases not matched to a gene. Germline CDR1 is MNHEY and CDR2 is SMNVEV (reference sequence). The CDR3 covers 13 residues.

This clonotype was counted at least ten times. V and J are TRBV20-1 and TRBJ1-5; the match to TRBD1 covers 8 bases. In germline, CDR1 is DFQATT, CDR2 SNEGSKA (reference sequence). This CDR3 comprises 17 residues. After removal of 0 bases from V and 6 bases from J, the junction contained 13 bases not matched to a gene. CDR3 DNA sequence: TGCAGTGCTAGAGATGCGACCGGGGACAGGCTTGGTCAGCCCCAGCATTTT. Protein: CSARDATGDRLGQPQHF.

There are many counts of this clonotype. The CDR3 DNA reads TGTGCCATCAGTGAGAACAGGGAGGATACGCAGTATTTT. Encoded protein: CAISENREDTQYF. The rearrangement joins TRBV10-3 to TRBJ2-3; D is perhaps TRBD1 (6 bases). This CDR3 spans 13 amino acids. The V end was cut by 2 bases, the J end by 6 bases, with 9 bases between. Germline lookup yields CDR1 ENHRY and CDR2 SYGVKD.

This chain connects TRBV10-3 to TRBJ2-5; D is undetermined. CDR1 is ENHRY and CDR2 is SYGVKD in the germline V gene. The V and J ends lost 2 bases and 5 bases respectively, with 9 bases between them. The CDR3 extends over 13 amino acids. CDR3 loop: CAISEGEIETQYF. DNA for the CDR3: TGTGCCATCAGTGAGGGCGAAATTGAGACCCAGTACTTC.